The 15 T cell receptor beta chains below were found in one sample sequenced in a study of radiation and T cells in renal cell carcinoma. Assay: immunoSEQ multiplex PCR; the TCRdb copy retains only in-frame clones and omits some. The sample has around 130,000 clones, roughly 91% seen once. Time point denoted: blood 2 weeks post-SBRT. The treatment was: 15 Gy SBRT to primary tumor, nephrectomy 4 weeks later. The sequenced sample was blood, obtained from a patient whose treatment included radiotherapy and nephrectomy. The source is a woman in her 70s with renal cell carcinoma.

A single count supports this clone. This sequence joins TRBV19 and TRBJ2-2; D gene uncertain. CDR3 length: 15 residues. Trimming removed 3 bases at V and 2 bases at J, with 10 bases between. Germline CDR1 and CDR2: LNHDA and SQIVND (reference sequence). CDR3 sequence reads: CASSMRPLNTGELFF. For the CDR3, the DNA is TGTGCCAGTAGTATGCGACCATTAAACACCGGGGAGCTGTTTTTT. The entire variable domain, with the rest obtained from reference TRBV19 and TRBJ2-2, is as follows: DGGITQSPKYLFRKEGQNVTLSCEQNLNHDAMYWYRQDPGQGLRLIYYSQIVNDFQKGDIAEGYSVSREKKESFPLTVTSAQKNPTAFYLCASSMRPLNTGELFFGEGSRLTVL.

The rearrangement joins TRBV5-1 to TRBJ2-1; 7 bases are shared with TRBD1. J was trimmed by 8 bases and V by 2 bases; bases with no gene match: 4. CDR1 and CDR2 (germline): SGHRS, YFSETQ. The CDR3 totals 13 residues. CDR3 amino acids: CASSLTGAYEQFF. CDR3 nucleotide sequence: TGCGCCAGCAGCTTAACAGGGGCCTATGAGCAGTTCTTC.

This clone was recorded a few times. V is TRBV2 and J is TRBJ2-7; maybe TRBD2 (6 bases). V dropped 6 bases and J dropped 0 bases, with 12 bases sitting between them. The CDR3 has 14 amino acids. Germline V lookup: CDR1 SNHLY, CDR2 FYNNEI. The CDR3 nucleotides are TGTGCCAGCAGACCGGGACTGACCTCCTACGAGCAGTACTTC. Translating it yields CASRPGLTSYEQYF. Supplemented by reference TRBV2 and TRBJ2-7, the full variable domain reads EPEVTQTPSHQVTQMGQEVILRCVPISNHLYFYWYRQILGQKVEFLVSFYNNEISEKSEIFDDQFSVERPDGSNFTLKIRSTKLEDSAMYFCASRPGLTSYEQYFGPGTRLTVT.

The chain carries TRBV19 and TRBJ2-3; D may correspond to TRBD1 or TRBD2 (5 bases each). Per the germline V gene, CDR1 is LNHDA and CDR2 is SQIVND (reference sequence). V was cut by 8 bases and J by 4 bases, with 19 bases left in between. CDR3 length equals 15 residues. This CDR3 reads CASRKEAGTADTQYF. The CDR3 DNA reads TGTGCCAGTCGAAAGGAGGCAGGGACCGCAGATACGCAGTATTTT. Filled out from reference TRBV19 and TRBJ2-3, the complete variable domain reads DGGITQSPKYLFRKEGQNVTLSCEQNLNHDAMYWYRQDPGQGLRLIYYSQIVNDFQKGDIAEGYSVSREKKESFPLTVTSAQKNPTAFYLCASRKEAGTADTQYFGPGTRLTVL.

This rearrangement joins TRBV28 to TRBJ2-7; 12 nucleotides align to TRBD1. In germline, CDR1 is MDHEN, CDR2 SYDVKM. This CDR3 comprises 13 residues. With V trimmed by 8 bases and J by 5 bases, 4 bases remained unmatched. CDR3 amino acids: CASGDRGRNEQYF. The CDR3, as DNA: TGTGCCAGCGGGGACAGGGGGCGCAACGAGCAGTACTTC.

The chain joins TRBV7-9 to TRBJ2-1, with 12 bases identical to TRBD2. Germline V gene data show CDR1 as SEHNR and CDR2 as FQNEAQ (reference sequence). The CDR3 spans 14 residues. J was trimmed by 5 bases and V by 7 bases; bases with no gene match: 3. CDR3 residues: CASKRTSGDNEQFF. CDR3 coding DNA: TGTGCCAGCAAGAGGACTAGCGGGGACAATGAGCAGTTCTTC.

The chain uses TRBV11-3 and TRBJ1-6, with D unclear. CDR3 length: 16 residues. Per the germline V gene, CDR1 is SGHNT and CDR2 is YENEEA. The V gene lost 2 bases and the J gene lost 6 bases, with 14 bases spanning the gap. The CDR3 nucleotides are TGTGCCAGCAGCTTATTACCGGGAGTGGGTAATTCACCCCTCCACTTT. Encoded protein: CASSLLPGVGNSPLHF. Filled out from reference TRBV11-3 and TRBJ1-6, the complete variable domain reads EAGVVQSPRYKIIEKKQPVAFWCNPISGHNTLYWYLQNLGQGPELLIRYENEEAVDDSQLPKDRFSAERLKGVDSTLKIQPAELGDSAVYLCASSLLPGVGNSPLHFGNGTRLTVT.

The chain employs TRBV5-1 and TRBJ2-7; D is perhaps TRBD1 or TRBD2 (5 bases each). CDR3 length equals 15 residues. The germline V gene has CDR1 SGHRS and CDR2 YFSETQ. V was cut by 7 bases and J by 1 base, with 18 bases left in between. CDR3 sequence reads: CASALSGTSSYEQYF. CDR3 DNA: TGCGCCAGCGCCCTATCCGGGACGTCGTCCTACGAGCAGTACTTC.

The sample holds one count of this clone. CDR3 DNA: TGCGCCAGCAGCCCCGAAGAAGCGTCAAATGAGCAGTTCTTC. Protein sequence: CASSPEEASNEQFF. The chain combines TRBV4-3 with TRBJ2-1; no reliable D call. Germline CDR1 reads LGHNA; CDR2 reads YSLEER. This CDR3 is built from 14 residues. V lost 4 bases, J lost 7 bases, and 14 bases lay in between.

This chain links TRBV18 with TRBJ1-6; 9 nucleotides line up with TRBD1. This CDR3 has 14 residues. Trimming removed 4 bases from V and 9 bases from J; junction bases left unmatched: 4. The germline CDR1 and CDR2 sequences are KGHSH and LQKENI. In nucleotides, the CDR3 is TGTGCCAGCTCACTCGGGACAGGGTCTTCACCCCTCCACTTT. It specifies CASSLGTGSSPLHF. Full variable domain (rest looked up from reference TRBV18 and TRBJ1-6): NAGVMQNPRHLVRRRGQEARLRCSPMKGHSHVYWYRQLPEEGLKFMVYLQKENIIDESGMPKERFSAEFPKEGPSILRIQQVVRGDSAAYFCASSLGTGSSPLHFGNGTRLTVT.

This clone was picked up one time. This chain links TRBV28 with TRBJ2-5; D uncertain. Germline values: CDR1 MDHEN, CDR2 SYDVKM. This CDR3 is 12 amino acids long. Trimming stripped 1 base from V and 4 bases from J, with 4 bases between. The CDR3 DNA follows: TGTGCCAGCAGTTTATTCCCAGAGACCCAGTACTTC. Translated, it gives CASSLFPETQYF.

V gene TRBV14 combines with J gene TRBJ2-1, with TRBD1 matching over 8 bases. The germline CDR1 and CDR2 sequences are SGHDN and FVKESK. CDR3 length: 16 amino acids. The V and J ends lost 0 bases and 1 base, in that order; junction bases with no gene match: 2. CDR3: CASSQDRGLSYNEQFF. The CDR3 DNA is TGTGCCAGCAGCCAAGACAGGGGGCTATCCTACAATGAGCAGTTCTTC. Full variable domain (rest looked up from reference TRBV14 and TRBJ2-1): EAGVTQFPSHSVIEKGQTVTLRCDPISGHDNLYWYRRVMGKEIKFLLHFVKESKQDESGMPNNRFLAERTGGTYSTLKVQPAELEDSGVYFCASSQDRGLSYNEQFFGPGTRLTVL.

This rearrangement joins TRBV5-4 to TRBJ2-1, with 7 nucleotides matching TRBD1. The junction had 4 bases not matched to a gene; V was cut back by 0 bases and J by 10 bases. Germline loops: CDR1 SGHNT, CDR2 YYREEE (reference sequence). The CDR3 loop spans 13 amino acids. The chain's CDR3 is CASSLATGYEQFF. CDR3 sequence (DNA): TGTGCCAGCAGCTTGGCGACAGGGTACGAGCAGTTCTTC.

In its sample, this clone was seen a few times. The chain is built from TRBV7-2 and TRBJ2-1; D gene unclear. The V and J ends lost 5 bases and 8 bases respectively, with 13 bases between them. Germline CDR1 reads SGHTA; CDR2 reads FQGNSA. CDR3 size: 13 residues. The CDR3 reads CASSSRPGDEQFF. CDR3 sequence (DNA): TGTGCCAGCAGCAGCCGACCGGGTGATGAGCAGTTCTTC.

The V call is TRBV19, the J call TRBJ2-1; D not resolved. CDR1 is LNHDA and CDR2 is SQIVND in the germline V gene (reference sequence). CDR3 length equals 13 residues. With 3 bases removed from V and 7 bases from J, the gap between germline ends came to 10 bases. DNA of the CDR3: TGTGCCAGTAGTATCTCTGCATTGAATGAGCAGTTCTTC. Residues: CASSISALNEQFF.